This TCR beta chain was identified during a study of vaccination and CD4 T cells after COVID-19. As to treatment: roughly ten-day PBMC culture with coronavirus spike peptide pools or control peptides (ViraFEST assay). These CD4+ T cells came from roughly 10-day cultures by negative selection. The Oncomine TCR Beta short-read assay sequenced DNA from cultured CD4+ T cells. Scientists extracted genomic DNA from CD4+ T cells grown in culture. TCRdb passed the PCR reads through MiXCR, listing each CDR3 protein once. The sample contains about 13,000 distinct CDR3 sequences, around 40% of which appear only once. This clonotype was found a few times. The target antigen is unknown. The CDR3 length is 14 residues. J gave up 1 base and V 5 bases, and 4 bases lay outside the gene matches. Germline values: CDR1 MDHEN, CDR2 SYDVKM.

The sequence was collected from a human donor who had recovered from COVID-19. Sequencing was performed on CD4+ T cells from blood, cultured in vitro, taken after SARS-CoV-2 vaccination. This rearrangement joins TRBV28 to TRBJ2-5; 7 bases are a match to TRBD1. Here the CDR3 DNA reads TGTGCCAGCAGTACCACAGGGGCCCAAGAGACCCAGTACTTC. Its translation is CASSTTGAQETQYF.